The rows below give T cell receptor beta chains drawn from one sample of a study of T cells in Graves' hyperthyroidism and ophthalmopathy. TCRdb reprocessed the multiplex PCR reads with MiXCR, giving one entry per CDR3 protein. The sample holds 300,000 to 450,000 distinct CDR3 sequences, roughly 15% seen once. The sequencing input was blood. The receptors originated from a woman in her 30s with Graves' ophthalmopathy. Both conserved end residues are part of each CDR3. Each record gives: J gene, clone size, D gene, V gene, CDR3 DNA, CDR3 protein. The D gene is left open where the match is weak. Size is omitted from some rows. Given values are once, few, many or a class for expanded clones.

TRBJ2-7	NA	NA	TRBV9	TGTGCCAGCAGCATTTCCCACAGGGACGAGCAGTACTTC	CASSISHRDEQYF
TRBJ2-7	many	TRBD2	TRBV12-3/TRBV12-4	TGTGCCAGCACCGTAGCGGGGACCACCTTCGAGCAGTACTTC	CASTVAGTTFEQYF
TRBJ1-2	many	NA	TRBV6-1	TGTGCCAGCCATGGCCGGTTATGGGGCTACACCTTC	CASHGRLWGYTF
TRBJ2-1	few	NA	TRBV18	TGTGCCAGCTCACCGACCAGATCCTACAGTGAGCAGTTCTTC	CASSPTRSYSEQFF
TRBJ2-4	many	TRBD2	TRBV4-2	TGTGCCAGCAGCCAAGAACTAGCGGGGGGTGCGAACATTCAGTACTTC	CASSQELAGGANIQYF
TRBJ2-1	many	NA	TRBV5-1	TGCGCCAGCAGCTTGGCCTTAGGGTTGTCCTACAATGAGCAGTTCTTC	CASSLALGLSYNEQFF
TRBJ1-4	few	NA	TRBV7-8	TGTGCCAGCAGCACCGGGACCCCCGCAACTAATGAAAAACTGTTTTTT	CASSTGTPATNEKLFF
TRBJ1-2	many	NA	TRBV20-1	TGCAGTGCTAGAGATCGGGGGGGGGCGAGAGTTGAGGCGTATGGCTACACCTTC	CSARDRGGARVEAYGYTF
TRBJ2-3	many	TRBD1	TRBV2	TGTGCCAGCAGCCCGGGACAGGCGGCGGCAGATACGCAGTATTTT	CASSPGQAAADTQYF
TRBJ1-3	few	NA	TRBV11-2	TGTGCCAGCAGCTTAATGACCGGGAGCGGAAACACCATATATTTT	CASSLMTGSGNTIYF
TRBJ2-7	few	NA	TRBV14	TGTGCCAGCAGCCACAAAGGGACGCCTACCTACGAGCAGTACTTC	CASSHKGTPTYEQYF
TRBJ1-3	many	TRBD1	TRBV7-2	TGTGCCAGCAGCTTAGGCAGGGGGCTTGACACCATATATTTT	CASSLGRGLDTIYF
TRBJ2-1	few	NA	TRBV6-2/TRBV6-3	TGTGCCAGCAGTTATCCGGGCTCCAATGAGCAGTTCTTC	CASSYPGSNEQFF
TRBJ1-6	many	NA	TRBV28	TGTGCCAGCAGTTTCGGACCAGGAAAATACATAAATTCACCCCTCCACTTT	CASSFGPGKYINSPLHF
TRBJ1-1	many	NA	TRBV7-2	TGTGCCAGCAGCTTGGGGAACAATCGGGTGGCTTTCTTT	CASSLGNNRVAFF
TRBJ2-1	NA	NA	TRBV3-1	TGTGCCAGCAGCCAAGACGAGGGTGAGCAGTTCTTC	CASSQDEGEQFF
TRBJ1-6	many	NA	TRBV7-9	TGTGCCAGCAGCTTAGCGGGGAACACATATTCACCCCTCCACTTT	CASSLAGNTYSPLHF
TRBJ2-1	many	NA	TRBV9	TGTGCCAGCAGCGTAGGTGGTGTGGATGAGCAGTTCTTC	CASSVGGVDEQFF
TRBJ2-4	few	TRBD2	TRBV7-2	TGTGCCAGCAGCTCTGGACTAGCGGGGGGGGGGAACATTCAGTACTTC	CASSSGLAGGGNIQYF
TRBJ2-1	NA	TRBD2	TRBV6-2/TRBV6-3	TGTGCCAGCACTTTACGGGGGGGGACTTATGAGCAGTTCTTC	CASTLRGGTYEQFF
TRBJ2-7	many	NA	TRBV5-4	TGTGCCAGCAGCGCCGAGGACTCAACCTACGAGCAGTACTTC	CASSAEDSTYEQYF
TRBJ1-6	NA	TRBD1	TRBV6-1	TGTGCCAGCAGCCAAGCGGGACAGGGGACGACACCCCTCCACTTT	CASSQAGQGTTPLHF
TRBJ1-1	many	NA	TRBV6-1	TGTGCCAGCGGCCCAGGGAGGGTGAACACTGAAGCTTTCTTT	CASGPGRVNTEAFF
TRBJ2-1	many	TRBD2	TRBV12-3/TRBV12-4	TGTGCCAGCAGCCCCGGGTTGGTAGCGGGGGTTGGGGAGAATGAGCAGTTCTTC	CASSPGLVAGVGENEQFF
TRBJ2-6	NA	NA	TRBV9	TGTGCCAGCAGCGTAGAGGGGACCTCGAGTTCCGGGGCCAACGTCCTGACTTTC	CASSVEGTSSSGANVLTF
TRBJ2-7	many	NA	TRBV5-5	TGTGCCAGCAGCTTTAATATAAGGAACGAGCAGTACTTC	CASSFNIRNEQYF
TRBJ1-1	many	NA	TRBV10-3	TGTGCCATCAGTGATCTGGGCCGGGAAACTGAAGCTTTCTTT	CAISDLGRETEAFF
TRBJ2-1	many	TRBD1	TRBV5-1	TGCGCCAGCAGCTTGGCCCTCCGACAGGGCCTAATTGATGAGCAGTTCTTC	CASSLALRQGLIDEQFF
TRBJ2-1	many	TRBD1	TRBV20-1	TGCAGTGCTACGACAGGGGTTAGCTCCTACAATGAGCAGTTCTTC	CSATTGVSSYNEQFF
TRBJ1-6	NA	NA	TRBV7-2	TGTGCCAGCAGCCCCGCGGTAATTAATTCACCCCTCCACTTT	CASSPAVINSPLHF
TRBJ1-5	many	NA	TRBV28	TGTGCCAGCACCGACCTAAGAAATCAGCCCCAGCATTTT	CASTDLRNQPQHF
TRBJ1-1	many	TRBD1	TRBV3-1	TGTGCCAGCAGCCAATATGCGACAGGGCCGAGGATGAACACTGAAGCTTTCTTT	CASSQYATGPRMNTEAFF
TRBJ1-1	many	NA	TRBV4-1	TGCGCCAGCGGGGGACACCCACCCACTGAAGCTTTCTTT	CASGGHPPTEAFF
TRBJ2-3	NA	NA	TRBV4-1	TGCGCCAGCAGCCAATCGGTTGGGTTGGGCGCAGATACGCAGTATTTT	CASSQSVGLGADTQYF
TRBJ1-5	many	NA	TRBV20-1	TGCAGTGCTGGAACAGGGTCAGAGAAGAATCAGCCCCAGCATTTT	CSAGTGSEKNQPQHF